Listed below are T cell receptor beta chains from one sample, sequenced in a study of cytotoxic CD8 clonotypes in ibrutinib-treated CLL. Produced via immunoSEQ multiplex PCR; TCRdb's table is partial and in-frame only. The table has over 120,000 clones, about 80% seen once. The sample was PBMCs, taken after 12 months of ibrutinib treatment. These receptors were collected from a human donor with chronic lymphocytic leukemia. The CDR3 runs from the conserved cysteine through the conserved F or W. Each record gives: J gene, V gene, D gene, clone size, CDR3 DNA, CDR3 protein. The D gene is left open where the match is weak. Size is stated for part of the rows, as once, few or many counts, or as a class when the clone is expanded.

>TRBJ1-2|TRBV6-5|TRBD1|NA
TGTGCCCGCCAGGGGGCGCATGGCTACACCTTC
CARQGAHGYTF
>TRBJ1-1|TRBV6-5|NA|NA
TGTGCCAGCAGTCGCATAGGTTGGAACACTGAAGCTTTCTTT
CASSRIGWNTEAFF
>TRBJ1-2|TRBV4-2|TRBD1|NA
TGTGCCAGCAGCCTCAACACAGGGGGCGGCTACACCTTC
CASSLNTGGGYTF
>TRBJ1-1|TRBV2|TRBD1|NA
TGTGCCAGCATCGGACAGGGTGGCACTGAAGCTTTCTTT
CASIGQGGTEAFF
>TRBJ2-7|TRBV4-2|NA|NA
TGTGCCAGCAGCCAAGAGGACGGGGGGCACTACGAGCAGTACTTC
CASSQEDGGHYEQYF
>TRBJ1-2|TRBV7-2|TRBD1|NA
TGTGCCAGCAGCTTGACCGGGACAGGGGTCTTTGGCTACACCTTC
CASSLTGTGVFGYTF
>TRBJ1-2|TRBV7-2|NA|NA
TGTGCCAGCAGCTTAGCCGTACCGAGCTCCGCGGGAGGCTACACCTTC
CASSLAVPSSAGGYTF
>TRBJ1-1|TRBV11-3|NA|NA
TGTGCCAGCAGCCTTGGGACCACCGGGGGGGCTGAAGCTTTCTTT
CASSLGTTGGAEAFF
>TRBJ2-7|TRBV7-8|TRBD2|once
TGTGCCAGCAGCGTAACGGGAGGGCCTCTCGAGCAGTACTTC
CASSVTGGPLEQYF
>TRBJ2-2|TRBV6-5|TRBD1|NA
TGTGCCAGCGGCAGAACGGGACAGACCGGGGAGCTGTTTTTT
CASGRTGQTGELFF
>TRBJ2-2|TRBV30|NA|NA
TGTGCCTGGAGGTGGGGTGCGGGTATTAACACCGGGGAGCTGTTTTTT
CAWRWGAGINTGELFF
>TRBJ2-5|TRBV6-5|TRBD1|NA
TGTGCCAGCAGGCCCACAGGGGTGGTGGAGACCCAGTACTTC
CASRPTGVVETQYF
>TRBJ1-5|TRBV9|NA|few
TGTGCCAGCAGCCCTACCACCGGTCAGCCCCAGCATTTT
CASSPTTGQPQHF
>TRBJ2-3|TRBV9|NA|once
TGTGCCAGCAGCGTAGCTGGGGATGACACGCAGTATTTT
CASSVAGDDTQYF
>TRBJ2-2|TRBV5-1|TRBD1|once
TGCGCCAGCAGCTTGGGACAGGGCGATCGCGGGGAGCTGTTTTTT
CASSLGQGDRGELFF
>TRBJ2-1|TRBV5-6|NA|NA
TGTGCCAGCAGCGTGACCTACAATGAGCAGTTCTTC
CASSVTYNEQFF
>TRBJ2-7|TRBV5-8|NA|NA
TGTGCCAGCAGTCGCGCCTTGACCAGGAGCTCCTACGAGCAGTACTTC
CASSRALTRSSYEQYF
>TRBJ2-5|TRBV21-1|NA|NA
TGTGCCAGCACCCAAATGCCGATTGGGGTGGAGACCCAGTACTTC
CASTQMPIGVETQYF
>TRBJ2-1|TRBV27|NA|NA
TGTGCCAGCAGTTCCGGGAGTCTTGGGGATGAGCAGTTCTTC
CASSSGSLGDEQFF
>TRBJ2-1|TRBV7-9|TRBD2|NA
TGTGCCAGCAGCTTACTAGCGGGAGGGCCAAATGAGCAGTTCTTC
CASSLLAGGPNEQFF
>TRBJ2-1|TRBV5-1|NA|NA
TGCGCCAGCAGCTCCCAGGAATTACCCTACAATGAGCAGTTCTTC
CASSSQELPYNEQFF
>TRBJ2-1|TRBV7-6|TRBD2|once
TGTGCCAGCAGCCCCCGGACTAGCGGGTCACCTAGAACGTACAATGAGCAGTTCTTC
CASSPRTSGSPRTYNEQFF
>TRBJ1-1|TRBV6-1|NA|NA
TGTGCCAGCAGTGAAACTGTTTACAGGAAGAGGAACACTGAAGCTTTCTTT
CASSETVYRKRNTEAFF
>TRBJ1-2|TRBV28|NA|NA
TGTGCCAGCAGTTTCGGGATGGAGGTCTATGGCTACACCTTC
CASSFGMEVYGYTF
>TRBJ2-7|TRBV7-2|NA|NA
TGTGCCAGCAGCCGTATGGGGTACGAGCAGTACTTC
CASSRMGYEQYF
>TRBJ1-1|TRBV4-3|NA|NA
TGCGCCAGCAGCCAAGATTGGGGCCGAAACACTGAAGCTTTCTTT
CASSQDWGRNTEAFF
>TRBJ2-3|TRBV4-2|NA|NA
TGTGCCAGCAGCGATCACAGTGGGGTAGATACGCAGTATTTT
CASSDHSGVDTQYF
>TRBJ2-7|TRBV4-1|NA|once
TGCGCCAGCAGCTCACCAGCGGCCGGGGTCTACGAGCAGTACTTC
CASSSPAAGVYEQYF
>TRBJ2-1|TRBV4-3|NA|once
TGCGCCAGCAGCCCGGGGGCGGGATTTTACAATGAGCAGTTCTTC
CASSPGAGFYNEQFF
>TRBJ2-7|TRBV11-2|TRBD1|NA
TGTGCCAGCAGCCGGACAGGGCGAGCCCAAAAAGACTACGAGCAGTACTTC
CASSRTGRAQKDYEQYF
>TRBJ2-5|TRBV6-5|NA|once
TGTGCCAGCAGCCGGGTCCCCCAAGAGACCCAGTACTTC
CASSRVPQETQYF
>TRBJ2-7|TRBV6-5|NA|NA
TGTGCCAGCAGTTATGGGTTTGGACACCTCTACGAGCAGTACTTC
CASSYGFGHLYEQYF
>TRBJ2-7|TRBV19|TRBD2|few
TGTGCCAGTAGTATAGTCACTAGCGGGCCGCCCTACGAGCAGTACTTC
CASSIVTSGPPYEQYF
>TRBJ1-4|TRBV7-2|NA|NA
TGTGCCAGCAGCCAGGGAATCCCCTCCAATAATGAAAAACTGTTTTTT
CASSQGIPSNNEKLFF
>TRBJ2-7|TRBV29-1|TRBD1|NA
TGCAGCGTTGAAAACAGGGGCTCCTACGAGCAGTACTTC
CSVENRGSYEQYF
>TRBJ2-5|TRBV7-2|TRBD2|once
TGTGCCAGCAGCTTATCTAGCGGGAGCTCAGAGACCCAGTACTTC
CASSLSSGSSETQYF
>TRBJ2-1|TRBV18|TRBD2|NA
TGTGCCAGCTCACCACCGGGATCTAGCGGGACCTACAATGAGCAGTTCTTC
CASSPPGSSGTYNEQFF
>TRBJ2-1|TRBV7-2|TRBD2|NA
TGTGCCAGCAGCTTGAACGGGAGGGCCCCCTACAATGAGCAGTTCTTC
CASSLNGRAPYNEQFF
>TRBJ2-1|TRBV2|NA|once
TGTGCCAGCGGGTTTACAGGGTCCTACAATGAGCAGTTCTTC
CASGFTGSYNEQFF
>TRBJ2-7|TRBV29-1|NA|NA
TGCAGCGTTACGGACGGACCCTACGAGCAGTACTTC
CSVTDGPYEQYF
>TRBJ2-3|TRBV6-1|NA|NA
TGTGCCAGCAGCACACCCGGACAGAGCACAGATACGCAGTATTTT
CASSTPGQSTDTQYF
>TRBJ1-2|TRBV7-9|NA|NA
TGTGCCAGCAGCCGTGAGGGGAACTATGGCTACACCTTC
CASSREGNYGYTF
>TRBJ2-1|TRBV9|TRBD2|NA
TGTGCCAGCAGCAGACTAGCGGGGACTAATGAGCAGTTCTTC
CASSRLAGTNEQFF
>TRBJ2-7|TRBV10-3|NA|NA
TGTGCCATGGGCCCAGGGGATGGTGTCATGCACTTC
CAMGPGDGVMHF
>TRBJ2-7|TRBV9|TRBD1|NA
TGTGCCAGCAGCGCAGGGGGCGGCTCACGCGAGCAGTACTTC
CASSAGGGSREQYF
>TRBJ2-4|TRBV29-1|NA|NA
TGCAGCGTTGAAGATCTAACTGGGCTAGCCAAAAACATTCAGTACTTC
CSVEDLTGLAKNIQYF
>TRBJ2-1|TRBV18|NA|NA
TGTGCCAGCTCACCATTCGGGCAATACAATGAGCAGTTCTTC
CASSPFGQYNEQFF
>TRBJ1-4|TRBV21-1|NA|once
TGTGCCAGCAGCAAAGTTTTTACAGGGGTGTGTGAAAAACTGTTTTTT
CASSKVFTGVCEKLFF
>TRBJ1-2|TRBV6-5|NA|few
TGTGCCAGCAGTGCAACAGGGTCTGGCTACACCTTC
CASSATGSGYTF
>TRBJ2-7|TRBV6-1|NA|NA
TGTGCCAGCAAGGGCGGGACAACCTACGAGCAGTACTTC
CASKGGTTYEQYF
>TRBJ2-7|TRBV7-2|TRBD2|NA
TGTGCCAGCACCCGGACAGGGTCGACTAGCGGGAGGTACGAGCAGTACTTC
CASTRTGSTSGRYEQYF
>TRBJ2-3|TRBV29-1|TRBD2|NA
TGCAGCGTTCGTCGGGCGGGAGGAAGCACAGATACGCAGTATTTT
CSVRRAGGSTDTQYF
>TRBJ2-2|TRBV19|NA|NA
TGTGCCAGTAGTATTTGGGATAGCGCGAACACCGGGGAGCTGTTTTTT
CASSIWDSANTGELFF
>TRBJ2-7|TRBV27|NA|NA
TGTGCCAGCAGTCCCCAGGAGAGGGTGAGCGAGCAGTACTTC
CASSPQERVSEQYF
>TRBJ1-5|TRBV18|NA|once
TGTGCCAGCTCACCAGCTATAGGGATCTCTTATAGCAATCAGCCCCAGCATTTT
CASSPAIGISYSNQPQHF
>TRBJ2-7|TRBV4-3|TRBD2|NA
TGCGCCAGCAGCCAAGATAGGGGAGGGAGGTACGAGCAGTACTTC
CASSQDRGGRYEQYF
>TRBJ2-6|TRBV6-4|NA|few
TGTGCCAGCAGTGACCCAAACAGGGTTGGGGCCAACGTCCTGACTTTC
CASSDPNRVGANVLTF
>TRBJ1-2|TRBV28|TRBD1|NA
TGTGCCAGCAGTTTTTCCCTCGGGACAGAGCAATATGGCTACACCTTC
CASSFSLGTEQYGYTF